This TCR beta chain is drawn from a study of sequential checkpoint blockade in melanoma. Looking at the study overall: First-line arms were nivolumab then ipilimumab, or the reverse, randomized 1:1.

TCRdb keeps only in-frame clones here, not all; method: immunoSEQ multiplex PCR. The sample carries under 20,000 clones, around four fifths recorded once. Treatment here: randomized to nivolumab then ipilimumab (arm A) or the reverse (arm B). Patients had received no earlier DNA-damaging chemotherapy. Live CD3+CD8+ CD19− CD56− cells were sorted from PBMCs. The CDR3 runs 15 residues. Germline V gene data show CDR1 as SGHRS and CDR2 as YFSETQ. Trimming took 0 bases from V and 8 from J; bases not matched to a gene: 5. The source was CD8+ T cells sorted from blood (inferred from file names), collected from a patient given nivolumab and ipilimumab in sequence. The V call is TRBV5-1, the J call TRBJ2-1; 10 nucleotides align to TRBD2. The sequence was obtained from a human donor with melanoma. The CDR3 DNA reads as TGCGCCAGCAGCTTGGAGCTAGCGGGAGAGGATGAGCAGTTCTTC. It specifies CASSLELAGEDEQFF.